These 9 T cell receptor beta chains share one sample of origin, sequenced in a study of shared clonotypes between healthy human individuals. Method: immunoSEQ multiplex PCR; TCRdb's copy keeps in-frame clones and lacks some. The sample holds some 580,000 clones, around 97% seen once. The sequencing sample was made of naive CD4+ T cells sorted from blood. Sample subset: CD45RA+ positively selected. The receptors originated from a woman under 40 in good health.

This chain joins TRBV7-9 and TRBJ1-2; D gene uncertain. V was trimmed by 3 bases and J by 4 bases, leaving 24 bases between them. From germline, CDR1 is SEHNR and CDR2 FQNEAQ (reference sequence). This CDR3 comprises 18 residues. The CDR3 here is CASSFNPGRKAVSYGYTF. CDR3 sequence (DNA): TGTGCCAGCAGCTTCAATCCGGGTCGAAAGGCGGTAAGCTATGGCTACACCTTC.

The chain has TRBV2 and TRBJ2-5; D not resolved. Judging by the DNA end, TRBJ2-7 fits better; the J call may be wrong. The CDR3 totals 14 residues. Germline CDR1 reads SNHLY; CDR2 reads FYNNEI. CDR3 in amino acids: CASSESGKPYEQYF. CDR3 DNA sequence: TGTGCCAGCAGTGAATCGGGCAAGCCCTACGAGCAGTACTTC.

The chain carries TRBV10-3 and TRBJ2-1, with TRBD1 matching over 10 bases. The CDR3 is 16 residues long. V shed 2 bases, J shed 8 bases, and the junction held 9 bases outside the gene matches. Germline CDR1 is ENHRY and CDR2 is SYGVKD. CDR3 region: CAISEGRGTGDYEQFF. The CDR3 region has the DNA TGTGCCATCAGTGAGGGCCGGGGGACAGGGGACTATGAGCAGTTCTTC.

The chain joins TRBV5-8 to TRBJ1-2; possibly TRBD1 for D (5 bases). The CDR3 covers 16 residues. Germline V CDR1 and CDR2: SGHTS, YDEGEE. V dropped 1 base and J dropped 5 bases, with 18 bases sitting between them. CDR3 amino acids: CASSLTTGTAGYGYTF. As DNA, the CDR3 is TGTGCCAGCAGCTTGACTACCGGGACGGCGGGGTATGGCTACACCTTC.

This chain links TRBV5-1 with TRBJ2-1, with D uncertain. Germline lookup yields CDR1 SGHRS and CDR2 YFSETQ. The CDR3 has 15 amino acids. V was trimmed by 0 bases and J by 2 bases, leaving 9 bases between them. The CDR3 nucleotides read TGCGCCAGCAGCTTGGCTCCCGATCCCTACAATGAGCAGTTCTTC. The encoded protein is CASSLAPDPYNEQFF.

This sequence joins TRBV19 and TRBJ1-4; D is possibly TRBD1 (5 bases). V dropped 1 base and J dropped 14 bases, with 11 bases sitting between them. Germline V gene sequence: CDR1 LNHDA, CDR2 SQIVND (reference sequence). The CDR3 length is 12 residues. The CDR3 nucleotides read TGTGCCAGTAGTATAGGACGGGGCCGTCTGTTTTTT. It yields the protein CASSIGRGRLFF. The full variable domain, completed using reference TRBV19 and TRBJ1-4, is DGGITQSPKYLFRKEGQNVTLSCEQNLNHDAMYWYRQDPGQGLRLIYYSQIVNDFQKGDIAEGYSVSREKKESFPLTVTSAQKNPTAFYLCASSIGRGRLFFGSGTQLSVL.

The chain is built from TRBV7-9 and TRBJ2-7, with a possible D match to TRBD1 (5 bases). The CDR3 has 15 residues. V was cut by 4 bases and J by 2 bases, with 15 bases left in between. CDR1 SEHNR and CDR2 FQNEAQ come from the germline V gene (reference sequence). In DNA form, the CDR3 reads TGTGCCAGCAGCTGGGGCCCGATGATTGCCTACGAGCAGTACTTC. This translates into CASSWGPMIAYEQYF.

The rearrangement joins TRBV29-1 to TRBJ1-5; no clear D gene. The CDR3 consists of 14 residues. The V gene lost 7 bases and the J gene lost 0 bases, with 13 bases spanning the gap. Germline values: CDR1 SQVTM, CDR2 ANQGSEA. CDR3 nucleotide sequence: TGCAGCGCCGTATGGGGTTATAGCAATCAGCCCCAGCATTTT. Its translation is CSAVWGYSNQPQHF.

The CDR3 spells CASSMRQGLHYGYTF. CDR3 sequence (DNA): TGTGCCAGCAGCATGAGACAGGGGCTCCACTATGGCTACACCTTC. V is TRBV9 and J is TRBJ1-2; TRBD1 aligns across 8 bases. Trimming removed 4 bases from V and 3 bases from J; junction bases left unmatched: 8. CDR3 length: 15 residues. Germline V gives CDR1 SGDLS, CDR2 YYNGEE.